This T cell receptor (beta chain) was captured in a study of cytomegalovirus exposure and HLA in healthy donors. Points from the study as a whole: As confirmed in vitro, a few CMV-associated chains were specific for CMV antigens. According to an earlier analysis, most TCR beta V segments yielded productive rearrangements about 87% or about 30% of the time.

Regarding this clone: Its antigen is still unknown. The junction does not match germline at one end; this may be a read error.

In germline, CDR1 is SGHVS, CDR2 FQNEAQ. The CDR3 has 16 amino acids. The PCR had 60 Vbeta and 13 Jbeta primers. Measured with immunoSEQ multiplex PCR; TCRdb has only the in-frame clones, and not every one. The data show some 110,000 clones, over 60% seen once. The J gene is TRBJ2-2, the V gene TRBV7-8; 8 bases are a match to TRBD1. The receptor comes from a man in his sixties in good health and CMV-seropositive. Sequenced input: PBMCs. The CDR3 nucleotides read TGTGCCAGCAGCCTAGCGTGGCAGGGGGCCATCGGGGAGCTGTTTTTT. As protein: CASSLAWQGAIGELFF.